The next 20 T cell receptor beta chains were all read from a single sample in a study of long-term antiretroviral therapy in people with HIV. Investigators performed immunoSEQ version v3.0 at survey level. Assay: immunoSEQ multiplex PCR; the TCRdb copy retains only in-frame clones and omits some. Counted here are tens of thousands of clones, more than 85% occurring once; the ten biggest clones make up about 3.9%. The material sequenced was unsorted PBMCs, taken 3.1 years after starting antiretroviral therapy. The receptors come from a man between 18 and 35 years old with HIV.

J is TRBJ1-6 and V is TRBV12-5, with D possibly being TRBD1 (5 bases). Germline V gene data show CDR1 as LGHNT and CDR2 as FRNRAP. The CDR3 length is 14 residues. Trimming took 6 bases from V and 10 from J, leaving 16 bases between them. The CDR3 DNA reads TGTGCTAGTGGATGGGAGGGGAGAGGATCACCCCTCCACTTT. Protein: CASGWEGRGSPLHF. The full variable domain, rest sourced from reference TRBV12-5 and TRBJ1-6, is DARVTQTPRHKVTEMGQEVTMRCQPILGHNTVFWYRQTMMQGLELLAYFRNRAPLDDSGMPKDRFSAEMPDATLATLKIQPSEPRDSAVYFCASGWEGRGSPLHFGNGTRLTVT.

The chain links TRBV19 to TRBJ1-1; D might be TRBD1 (6 bases). V lost 4 bases to trimming and J lost 7 bases, with 10 bases between them. The CDR3 is made up of 12 amino acids. Looked up from germline, CDR1 is LNHDA and CDR2 is SQIVND (reference sequence). CDR3 nucleotides: TGTGCCAGTAGTACCACGGACAGTGAAGCTTTCTTT. Translating it yields CASSTTDSEAFF. The full variable domain, rest sourced from reference TRBV19 and TRBJ1-1, is DGGITQSPKYLFRKEGQNVTLSCEQNLNHDAMYWYRQDPGQGLRLIYYSQIVNDFQKGDIAEGYSVSREKKESFPLTVTSAQKNPTAFYLCASSTTDSEAFFGQGTRLTVV.

The V and J genes are TRBV6-6 and TRBJ2-7, with 11 bases fitting TRBD2. The CDR3 contains 16 residues. The ends lost 6 bases at V and 6 bases at J; junction bases unmatched: 13. Germline V gives CDR1 MNHNY, CDR2 SVGAGI (reference sequence). As DNA, the CDR3 is TGTGCCAGCAGACTCCAACTAGCGGGGGACCCGGGCGAGCAGTACTTC. Translation gives CASRLQLAGDPGEQYF.

This clone has a single count. This chain connects TRBV9 to TRBJ2-3; a weak D match, TRBD2 (5 bases). Germline CDR1 reads SGDLS; CDR2 reads YYNGEE. This CDR3 spans 15 amino acids. V dropped 0 bases and J dropped 6 bases, with 14 bases sitting between them. CDR3 nucleotides: TGTGCCAGCAGCGTAGGAAGCGGAGCCTTGGATACGCAGTATTTT. Amino acids: CASSVGSGALDTQYF.

The CDR3: CAWSVRGQGARSYGYTF. The CDR3 bases are TGTGCCTGGAGTGTTAGAGGACAGGGGGCGCGTTCCTATGGCTACACCTTC. The chain combines TRBV30 with TRBJ1-2; 11 bases align to TRBD1. Losses at the gene ends were 0 bases for V and 4 bases for J; bases not matched to a gene: 10. The CDR3 length is 17 residues. In germline, CDR1 is GTSNPN, CDR2 SVGIG (reference sequence). Variable domain in full (rest from reference TRBV30 and TRBJ1-2): SQTIHQWPATLVQPVGSPLSLECTVEGTSNPNLYWYRQAAGRGLQLLFYSVGIGQISSEVPQNLSASRPQDRQFILSSKKLLLSDSGFYLCAWSVRGQGARSYGYTFGSGTRLTVV.

The chain employs TRBV7-9 and TRBJ2-7; either TRBD1 or TRBD2 may fit D (5 bases each). The V and J ends lost 4 bases and 5 bases respectively, with 12 bases between them. CDR1 and CDR2 (germline): SEHNR, FQNEAQ (reference sequence). The CDR3 extends over 13 amino acids. Written as DNA, the CDR3 is TGTGCCAGCAGCTGGGACGGTTTCGACGAGCAGTACTTC. Amino acid sequence: CASSWDGFDEQYF.

The J gene is TRBJ2-1, the V gene TRBV7-8; 7 bases fit TRBD1. V gave up 5 bases and J gave up 4 bases; unmatched junction bases: 5. Germline V gene lookup returns CDR1 SGHVS and CDR2 FQNEAQ. The CDR3 is made up of 14 amino acids. The CDR3 DNA is TGTGCCAGCAGCCGACAGGGACGATACAATGAGCAGTTCTTC. This gives the protein CASSRQGRYNEQFF.

J is TRBJ1-3 and V is TRBV7-3; D unclear. The V gene's germline CDR1 is SGHTA and CDR2 FQGTGA. V was clipped by 5 bases and J by 0 bases, with 5 bases between them. The CDR3 totals 13 residues. CDR3 bases: TGTGCCAGCAGCCGGTCCTCTGGAAACACCATATATTTT. This translates into CASSRSSGNTIYF.

The rearrangement joins TRBV30 to TRBJ2-3; tentatively, D is TRBD1 or TRBD2 (5 bases each). The length of the CDR3 is 11 residues. Germline V gene lookup returns CDR1 GTSNPN and CDR2 SVGIG (reference sequence). V shed 5 bases and J shed 2 bases, with 5 bases lying between them. The CDR3 sequence is CAWGTTDTQYF. The CDR3, as DNA: TGTGCCTGGGGGACCACAGATACGCAGTATTTT.

The sample holds one count of this clone. The chain has TRBV7-8 and TRBJ1-1; D gene uncertain. V lost 4 bases, J lost 0 bases, and 9 bases lay in between. The CDR3 is made up of 14 amino acids. Per the germline V gene, CDR1 is SGHVS and CDR2 is FQNEAQ. CDR3 bases: TGTGCCAGCAGCTCGACGACTTTGAACACTGAAGCTTTCTTT. Translating it yields CASSSTTLNTEAFF.

V gene TRBV4-1 combines with J gene TRBJ2-1; the match to TRBD2 covers 7 bases. Germline values: CDR1 MGHRA, CDR2 YSYEKL. V lost 1 base to trimming and J lost 6 bases; unmatched junction nucleotides: 3. The CDR3 covers 14 residues. DNA for the CDR3: TGCGCCAGCAGCCAAGTAGGCGGGAGCAATGAGCAGTTCTTC. The encoded protein is CASSQVGGSNEQFF.

This chain links TRBV5-6 with TRBJ2-7, with 7 bases that match TRBD1. The CDR3 extends over 13 amino acids. The J segment lost 5 bases and the V segment lost 4 bases, leaving 6 bases of the junction unmatched. Germline V gives CDR1 SGHDT, CDR2 YYEEEE. CDR3 sequence: CASSVQGSDEQYF. As DNA, the CDR3 is TGTGCCAGCAGCGTACAGGGGAGCGACGAGCAGTACTTC.

For the CDR3, the DNA is TGTGCCAGCTCAGCGAGACAGGGATTTGGCTACACCTTC. Amino acids: CASSARQGFGYTF. The chain combines TRBV18 with TRBJ1-2, with 7 bases identical to TRBD1. This CDR3 spans 13 amino acids. V was clipped by 5 bases and J by 7 bases; unmatched bases: 7. Germline lookup yields CDR1 KGHSH and CDR2 LQKENI.

This rearrangement joins TRBV4-3 to TRBJ1-2, with TRBD1 matching over 9 bases. The CDR3 has 15 amino acids. Looked up from germline, CDR1 is LGHNA and CDR2 is YSLEER. V trimming: 1 base; J trimming: 5 bases; junction bases outside the gene matches: 5. CDR3 amino acids: CASSQGRDRVYGYTF. The CDR3 DNA follows: TGCGCCAGCAGCCAAGGGCGGGACAGGGTATATGGCTACACCTTC.

This rearrangement joins TRBV7-2 to TRBJ2-1; D is ambiguous. The V gene's germline CDR1 is SGHTA and CDR2 FQGNSA. V was trimmed by 5 bases and J by 4 bases, leaving 12 bases between them. This CDR3 spans 14 amino acids. The CDR3: CASSPSLAYNEQFF. The CDR3 nucleotides are TGTGCCAGCAGCCCCTCTTTGGCTTACAATGAGCAGTTCTTC.

CDR3 DNA sequence: TGTGCCAGCAGGTCAGGGATTGGGAATGGCTACACCTTC. Translating it yields CASRSGIGNGYTF. The gene calls are TRBV5-4 and TRBJ1-2; D may be TRBD1 (5 bases). The germline gives CDR1 SGHNT, CDR2 YYREEE (reference sequence). V was trimmed by 5 bases and J by 6 bases, leaving 14 bases between them. The CDR3 length is 13 residues.

The J gene is TRBJ1-1, the V gene TRBV7-2; weak D call: TRBD1 (6 bases). Germline CDR1 is SGHTA and CDR2 is FQGNSA. Deletions cut 2 bases from V and 11 bases from J, with 12 bases between. CDR3 length equals 12 residues. For the CDR3, the DNA is TGTGCCAGCAGCTTATTAGGGGGAATCGCTTTCTTT. This sequence encodes CASSLLGGIAFF.

The chain uses TRBV19 and TRBJ1-1; D is possibly TRBD1 (6 bases). This CDR3 region has 13 residues. V was clipped by 1 base and J by 5 bases, with 8 bases between them. Germline V CDR1 and CDR2: LNHDA, SQIVND (reference sequence). CDR3 sequence (DNA): TGTGCCAGTAGTATAGGGACAGAGACTGAAGCTTTCTTT. Translation: CASSIGTETEAFF.

The CDR3 DNA sequence: TGTGCCAGTAGTAAGGGACTAGCGGAGGCCTACGAGCAGTACTTC. This encodes CASSKGLAEAYEQYF. The chain uses TRBV19 and TRBJ2-7, with TRBD2 matching over 11 bases. V trimming: 4 bases; J trimming: 2 bases; junction bases outside the gene matches: 4. CDR1 is LNHDA, CDR2 SQIVND, per germline (reference sequence). CDR3 length: 15 amino acids.

The chain uses TRBV5-1 and TRBJ2-7; a possible D gene is TRBD2 (6 bases). The V gene's germline CDR1 is SGHRS and CDR2 YFSETQ. CDR3 size: 15 residues. V lost 0 bases and J 4 bases, leaving 14 bases between the germline ends. Here the CDR3 reads CASSLVGGAPYEQYF. The CDR3 nucleotides read TGCGCCAGCAGCTTGGTGGGGGGAGCGCCGTACGAGCAGTACTTC.